Sequencing of this TCR beta chain was carried out in a study of blood T cell repertoires in COVID-19. This table comes from immunoSEQ multiplex PCR, and its TCRdb copy is limited to in-frame clones, with some not included. The sample has tens of thousands of clones, 75% to 90% seen once. The junction had 4 bases not matched to a gene; V was cut back by 5 bases and J by 4 bases. The germline gives CDR1 GTSNPN, CDR2 SVGIG (reference sequence). The CDR3 is 12 amino acids. The V gene is TRBV30, the J gene TRBJ1-2; 7 positions agree with TRBD1. This clonotype originated in a woman in her seventies with active COVID-19. Sequencing was performed on peripheral blood. The chain's CDR3 is CAWAGTAYGYTF. CDR3 bases: TGTGCCTGGGCTGGGACAGCCTATGGCTACACCTTC.